This T cell receptor beta chain was recorded in a study of blood T cell repertoires in COVID-19. Study details: Samples of COVID-19 (acute and convalescent) were obtained from the United States, Italy and Spain. Sample material is recorded as cDNA or gDNA derived from T cells, B-cell-depleted T cells, or PBMCs.

Clones were read by immunoSEQ multiplex PCR, and TCRdb kept only the in-frame ones, dropping some. This sample carries over 250,000 clones, approximately 88% of them seen once, and the ten largest clones take around 9.6%. Per germline, CDR1 SGHRS and CDR2 YFSETQ. This CDR3 contains 14 residues. Trimming took 6 bases from V and 4 from J; bases not matched to a gene: 7. This TCR came from a woman in her 70s with COVID-19, enrolled during active disease. The chain recombines TRBV5-1 with TRBJ1-2; 9 nucleotides agree with TRBD1. Sequenced: peripheral blood. The CDR3 spells CASKLETGGYGYTF. The CDR3 region has the DNA TGCGCCAGCAAATTAGAGACAGGGGGCTATGGCTACACCTTC.